Listed below are T cell receptor beta chains from one sample, sequenced in a study of shared clonotypes between healthy human individuals. Assay: immunoSEQ multiplex PCR; the TCRdb copy retains only in-frame clones and omits some. The sample contains roughly 680,000 clones, 72% of which appear only once. Sequences were obtained from memory CD4+ T cells sorted from blood. These TCRs come from a woman in her twenties or thirties in good health. Both conserved end residues are part of each CDR3. D genes are given only for firm matches. Expanded clones get a size class; other rows say once, few or many, or leave the size out.

CDR3 protein,CDR3 DNA,V gene,J gene,clone size,D gene
CASPGQSNEKLFF,TGTGCCAGCCCGGGACAGAGTAATGAAAAACTGTTTTTT,TRBV19,TRBJ1-4,.,TRBD1
CASSPMGNRVTKNIQYF,TGTGCCAGCAGCCCAATGGGAAACAGGGTAACCAAAAACATTCAGTACTTC,TRBV28,TRBJ2-4,.,.
CASSPQDGVPGDTIYF,TGTGCCAGCTCACCACAGGACGGAGTTCCTGGGGACACCATATATTTT,TRBV18,TRBJ1-3,.,.
CASSRGRHGTYEQYF,TGTGCCAGCAGCCGGGGTAGACACGGGACCTACGAGCAGTACTTC,TRBV11-2,TRBJ2-7,many,.
CASSPNWGYEQYF,TGTGCCAGCAGCCCTAACTGGGGTTACGAGCAGTACTTC,TRBV5-1,TRBJ2-7,.,.
CASSEDPGTAYGYTF,TGCGCCAGCAGCGAGGACCCCGGGACAGCCTATGGCTACACCTTC,TRBV5-1,TRBJ1-2,.,TRBD1
CASSSGLGHNEQFF,TGTGCCAGTAGTTCAGGGCTAGGGCACAATGAGCAGTTCTTC,TRBV19,TRBJ2-1,.,.
CASRSTTSGTYNEQFF,TGTGCCAGCAGGTCAACGACTAGCGGGACCTACAATGAGCAGTTCTTC,TRBV6-6,TRBJ2-1,.,TRBD2
CASSVRYSNQPQHF,TGTGCCAGCAGTGTAAGATATAGCAATCAGCCCCAGCATTTT,TRBV2,TRBJ1-5,.,.
CASSPRGYSNQPQHF,TGTGCCAGTAGCCCCCGTGGTTATAGCAATCAGCCCCAGCATTTT,TRBV19,TRBJ1-5,.,.
CASSLRTGRHEQFF,TGCGCCAGCAGCTTACGGACAGGGAGGCATGAGCAGTTCTTC,TRBV5-1,TRBJ2-1,.,TRBD1
CASSQLGLTNEKLFF,TGCGCCAGCAGCCAGTTGGGCCTGACTAATGAAAAACTGTTTTTT,TRBV4-1,TRBJ1-4,.,.
CASSPRQGLTEAFF,TGTGCCAGCTCACCAAGACAGGGCCTCACTGAAGCTTTCTTT,TRBV18,TRBJ1-1,once,TRBD1
CASSSRAFETQYF,TGTGCCAGCAGCTCTAGGGCGTTCGAGACCCAGTACTTC,TRBV5-5,TRBJ2-5,.,.
CASSLVGTGNPYEQYF,TGTGCCAGCAGCTTAGTGGGGACAGGAAACCCCTACGAGCAGTACTTC,TRBV7-9,TRBJ2-7,.,TRBD1
CASSLGEWETQYF,TGTGCCAGCAGTCTTGGGGAGTGGGAGACCCAGTACTTC,TRBV11-2,TRBJ2-5,.,.
CAWSRRVMNTEAFF,TGTGCCTGGAGTCGGAGAGTTATGAACACTGAAGCTTTCTTT,TRBV30,TRBJ1-1,.,.